This T cell receptor (beta chain) was retrieved from a study of blood T cell repertoires in COVID-19. Study in general: The United States, Italy and Spain supplied acute and convalescent COVID-19 samples. From T cells, B-cell-depleted T cells, or PBMCs came the material, which was cDNA or gDNA.

The table lists this clone with a few counts. Authors' data handling: Reference gene primer amplification in the assay estimated nucleated cell counts. Measured with immunoSEQ multiplex PCR; TCRdb has only the in-frame clones, and not every one. The DNA was the basis for D and trimming; V, J and clone size are from that table. The profile shows 300,000 to 400,000 clones, 88% of them singletons. Source material: peripheral blood. The sequence was obtained from a woman in her seventies with COVID-19, enrolled during active disease.

The CDR3 loop reads CASTLTANYGYTF. Written as DNA, the CDR3 is TGTGCCAGCACTCTCACTGCTAACTATGGCTACACCTTC. V gene TRBV6-5 combines with J gene TRBJ1-2; unclear D gene. This CDR3 has 13 amino acids. V lost 7 bases to trimming and J lost 0 bases, with 9 bases between them. Germline CDR1 and CDR2: MNHEY and SVGAGI.